Listed here is a single T cell receptor (beta chain). Its antigen remains unknown. This sample is drawn from a study of CXCR3-negative and CXCR3-positive naive CD8 T cells. Libraries were UMI-labeled 5' RACE TRB cDNA. From its re-call of the 5' RACE reads, TCRdb lists each CDR3 protein once, without DNA. The sample data list 50,000 to 70,000 distinct CDR3 sequences. Germline loops: CDR1 SGHDT, CDR2 YYEEEE. This CDR3 comprises 13 residues. Study-wide results and caveats: TRB CDR3s of CXCR3-positive naive cells were more hydrophobic than those of CXCR3-negative naive cells.

The sequencing sample was made of naive CXCR3+ CD8+ T cells from blood. The subset denotes: CD45RO-CCR7+CD27+CD95- naive CD8+ T cells expressing CXCR3 (TNR3+). V is TRBV5-6 and J is TRBJ1-1. This TCR came from a human donor in good health. Some clones in this sample may be carry-over from other donors' samples. The CDR3 is CASSLRLNTEAFF.